These 16 T cell receptor beta chains originate from one sample sequenced in a study of spatial heterogeneity in lung cancer. TCRdb reanalysed the 5' RACE reads using MiXCR and keeps one entry per CDR3 protein. The table shows more than 85,000 distinct CDR3 sequences, with 7% to 9% occurring only once. Time point defined: sample taken at primary tumor resection. Whole RNA obtained from tumor, nontumor lung or frozen PBMC underwent sequencing without sorting. The sample in question was PBMCs, obtained at surgery. The receptor source for this set is a male donor with early-stage non-small cell lung cancer.

This clonotype appeared once. The chain carries TRBV5-1 and TRBJ1-1, with TRBD1 as a possible D gene (5 bases). Germline CDR1 SGHRS, CDR2 YFSETQ. Trimming shortened V by 0 bases and J by 8 bases, and 11 bases separated the two germline ends. The CDR3 consists of 13 residues. The CDR3 spells CASSLAPGGEAFF. The CDR3 region has the DNA TGCGCCAGCAGCTTGGCTCCGGGGGGAGAAGCTTTCTTT.

This clonotype has just a few counts. The genes are TRBV30 and TRBJ1-1, with D uncertain. CDR3 size: 10 residues. The germline V gene encodes CDR1 GTSNPN and CDR2 SVGIG (reference sequence). Deletions cut 5 bases from V and 5 bases from J, with 6 bases between. The chain's CDR3 is CAWASTEAFF. CDR3 nucleotide sequence: TGTGCCTGGGCCTCGACTGAAGCTTTCTTT. Together with reference TRBV30 and TRBJ1-1, the CDR3 gives the full variable domain: SQTIHQWPATLVQPVGSPLSLECTVEGTSNPNLYWYRQAAGRGLQLLFYSVGIGQISSEVPQNLSASRPQDRQFILSSKKLLLSDSGFYLCAWASTEAFFGQGTRLTVV.

This clonotype was detected ten times or more. The genes are TRBV5-4 and TRBJ2-3; 8 bases are a match to TRBD1. Looked up from germline, CDR1 is SGHNT and CDR2 is YYREEE (reference sequence). Trimming cost V 2 bases and J 3 bases; bases outside gene matches: 2. This CDR3 has 14 residues. The CDR3 bases are TGTGCCAGCAGCTTCGACAGGGGAACAGATACGCAGTATTTT. Amino acids: CASSFDRGTDTQYF.

This clonotype occurred many times. The chain joins TRBV28 to TRBJ1-3, with 8 bases that match TRBD1. Per germline, CDR1 MDHEN and CDR2 SYDVKM. The trim removed 2 bases at V and 0 bases at J, leaving 12 bases unmatched. The CDR3 length is 19 residues. The CDR3 coding sequence is TGTGCCAGCAGTTTAAGGCGGACAGGGTGGGACCTCTCTGGAAACACCATATATTTT. Encoded protein: CASSLRRTGWDLSGNTIYF. Together with reference TRBV28 and TRBJ1-3, the CDR3 gives the full variable domain: DVKVTQSSRYLVKRTGEKVFLECVQDMDHENMFWYRQDPGLGLRLIYFSYDVKMKEKGDIPEGYSVSREKKERFSLILESASTNQTSMYLCASSLRRTGWDLSGNTIYFGEGSWLTVV.

This clonotype was detected ten times or more. The CDR3 here is CAISETGPAGEQYF. DNA for the CDR3: TGTGCCATCAGTGAGACTGGACCGGCGGGTGAGCAGTACTTC. The chain uses TRBV10-3 and TRBJ2-7; D may be TRBD2 (5 bases). Germline CDR1 reads ENHRY; CDR2 reads SYGVKD. This CDR3 contains 14 residues. Deletions cut 2 bases from V and 7 bases from J, with 15 bases between.

This clonotype came up a few times. The CDR3 reads CAITTGTGRNTEAFF. The CDR3 DNA follows: TGTGCCATCACTACGGGGACAGGGCGGAACACTGAAGCTTTCTTT. The genes are TRBV10-3 and TRBJ1-1; 9 nucleotides align to TRBD1. The CDR3 loop spans 15 amino acids. Germline V gene lookup returns CDR1 ENHRY and CDR2 SYGVKD. V dropped 7 bases and J dropped 1; count of bases not matched to a gene: 7.

This clonotype has only a few counts. The chain is built from TRBV5-6 and TRBJ2-5; TRBD1 matches at 7 bases. V dropped 4 bases and J dropped 4; count of bases not matched to a gene: 10. CDR1 SGHDT and CDR2 YYEEEE come from the germline V gene. This CDR3 is built from 15 residues. CDR3 DNA: TGTGCCAGCAGCCTCACAAGGGGGCCGGGAGAGACCCAGTACTTC. Translated, it gives CASSLTRGPGETQYF.

In its sample, this clonotype was seen many times. V and J are TRBV20-1 and TRBJ2-2; tentative D call: TRBD2 (6 bases). V shed 1 base and J shed 7 bases, with 22 bases lying between them. The CDR3 spans 17 residues. The germline CDR1 and CDR2 sequences are DFQATT and SNEGSKA (reference sequence). The CDR3 here is CSARALGRGGRSGELFF. CDR3 DNA: TGCAGTGCTAGAGCGCTGGGCCGAGGTGGGAGGAGCGGGGAGCTGTTTTTT.

The genes are TRBV5-1 and TRBJ1-1; D unresolved. CDR3 length: 14 amino acids. V lost 2 bases, J lost 4 bases, and 12 bases lay in between. Germline CDR1 is SGHRS and CDR2 is YFSETQ. In DNA form, the CDR3 reads TGCGCCAGCAGCTTTAGCTACAGCGCCACTGAAGCTTTCTTT. Translated: CASSFSYSATEAFF.

This clonotype was seen many times. This chain links TRBV7-2 with TRBJ2-3; possibly TRBD2 for D (6 bases). V lost 2 bases, J lost 0 bases, and 12 bases lay in between. CDR3 length: 16 amino acids. Germline V gene sequence: CDR1 SGHTA, CDR2 FQGNSA. This CDR3 reads CASSLFTSSSTDTQYF. The CDR3 bases are TGTGCCAGCAGCTTATTTACTAGCTCTAGCACAGATACGCAGTATTTT.

This clonotype was counted ten times or more. The J gene is TRBJ2-1, the V gene TRBV5-1; D possibly corresponds to TRBD2 (5 bases). CDR3 size: 18 residues. Per germline, CDR1 SGHRS and CDR2 YFSETQ. The germline V and J ends were trimmed by 4 bases and 0 bases, with 20 bases remaining between them. Written as DNA, the CDR3 is TGCGCCAGCAGCCCCCAGGAGGTAGCAGCAAGCTCCTACAATGAGCAGTTCTTC. This codes for CASSPQEVAASSYNEQFF.

This clonotype was seen at least ten times. CDR3 sequence reads: CASSEMAGRAGGELFF. The CDR3 DNA reads TGTGCCAGCAGTGAGATGGCCGGGAGGGCCGGCGGGGAGCTGTTTTTT. The chain carries TRBV6-1 and TRBJ2-2; TRBD2 matches at 8 bases. This CDR3 has 16 residues. Per germline, CDR1 MNHNS and CDR2 SASEGT. The junction had 10 bases not matched to a gene; V was cut back by 3 bases and J by 7 bases.

This chain connects TRBV6-1 to TRBJ1-2; a possible D gene is TRBD1 (6 bases). Trimming took off 7 bases at V and 5 bases at J, with 17 bases between the two ends. CDR1 and CDR2 from the germline V gene are MNHNS and SASEGT. The CDR3 sequence is 14 residues long. CDR3: CASTPNPGHYGYTF. The CDR3 nucleotides are TGTGCCAGCACTCCTAACCCGGGACATTATGGCTACACCTTC.

This clonotype was seen repeatedly, ten times or more. The genes are TRBV28 and TRBJ2-6, with 8 bases lining up with TRBD1. CDR1 MDHEN and CDR2 SYDVKM come from the germline V gene. Germline trimming cut 3 bases from V and 3 bases from J; bases unmatched to any gene: 4. The CDR3 extends over 16 amino acids. The CDR3 spells CASSFAGGGGANVLTF. The CDR3 coding sequence is TGTGCCAGCAGTTTCGCAGGGGGCGGTGGGGCCAACGTCCTGACTTTC.

For this clonotype: This sequence may be a read error, since a much larger clone differs from it by one base. The rearrangement joins TRBV6-1 to TRBJ1-1; 8 positions agree with TRBD1. The CDR3 length is 15 residues. CDR1 MNHNS and CDR2 SASEGT come from the germline V gene. The CDR3 sequence is CARSETGAVGTEAFF. In DNA form, the CDR3 reads TGTGCCAGGAGTGAGACAGGGGCTGTGGGAACTGAAGCTTTCTTT.

The chain couples TRBV20-1 to TRBJ1-1, with 7 bases fitting TRBD1. This CDR3 region has 15 residues. Trimming took 0 bases from V and 7 from J; bases not matched to a gene: 11. From germline, CDR1 is DFQATT and CDR2 SNEGSKA (reference sequence). The DNA of the CDR3 is TGCAGTGCTAGAGATCGAAGACAGGGCGACGGTGAAGCTTTCTTT. Its translation is CSARDRRQGDGEAFF.